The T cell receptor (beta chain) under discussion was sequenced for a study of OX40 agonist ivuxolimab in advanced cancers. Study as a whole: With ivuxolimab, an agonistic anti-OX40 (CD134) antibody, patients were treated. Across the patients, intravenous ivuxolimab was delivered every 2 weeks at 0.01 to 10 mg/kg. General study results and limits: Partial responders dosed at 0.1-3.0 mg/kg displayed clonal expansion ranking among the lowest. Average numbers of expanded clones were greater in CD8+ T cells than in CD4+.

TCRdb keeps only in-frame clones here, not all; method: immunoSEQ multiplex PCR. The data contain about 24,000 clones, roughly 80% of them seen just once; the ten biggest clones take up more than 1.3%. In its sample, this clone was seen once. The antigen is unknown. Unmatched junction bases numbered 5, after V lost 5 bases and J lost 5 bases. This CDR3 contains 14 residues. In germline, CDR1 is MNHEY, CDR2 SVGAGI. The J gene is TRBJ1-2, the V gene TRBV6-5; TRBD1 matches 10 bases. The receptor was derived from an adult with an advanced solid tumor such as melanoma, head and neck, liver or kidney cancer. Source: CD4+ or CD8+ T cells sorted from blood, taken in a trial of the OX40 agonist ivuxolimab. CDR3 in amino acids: CASSRAGQGYGYTF. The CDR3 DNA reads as TGTGCCAGCAGTCGCGCGGGACAGGGGTATGGCTACACCTTC.